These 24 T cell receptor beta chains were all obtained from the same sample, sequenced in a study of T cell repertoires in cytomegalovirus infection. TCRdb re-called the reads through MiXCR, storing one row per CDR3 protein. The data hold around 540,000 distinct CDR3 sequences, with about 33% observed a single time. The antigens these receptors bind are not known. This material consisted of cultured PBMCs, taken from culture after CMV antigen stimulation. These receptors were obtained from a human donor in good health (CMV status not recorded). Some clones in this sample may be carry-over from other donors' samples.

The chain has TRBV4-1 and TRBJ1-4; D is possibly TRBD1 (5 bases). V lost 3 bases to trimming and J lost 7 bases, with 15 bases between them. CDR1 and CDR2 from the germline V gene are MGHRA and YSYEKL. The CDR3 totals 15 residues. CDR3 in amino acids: CASSQLTQGGEKLFF. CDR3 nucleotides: TGCGCCAGCAGCCAGCTAACCCAGGGTGGTGAAAAACTGTTTTTT.

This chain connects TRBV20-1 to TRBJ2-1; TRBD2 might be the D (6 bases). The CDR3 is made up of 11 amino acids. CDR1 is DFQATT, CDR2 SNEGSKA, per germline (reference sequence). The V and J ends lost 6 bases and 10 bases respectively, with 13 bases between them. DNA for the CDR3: TGCAGTGCCCGGAGGGCCCGGGAGCAGTTCTTC. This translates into CSARRAREQFF.

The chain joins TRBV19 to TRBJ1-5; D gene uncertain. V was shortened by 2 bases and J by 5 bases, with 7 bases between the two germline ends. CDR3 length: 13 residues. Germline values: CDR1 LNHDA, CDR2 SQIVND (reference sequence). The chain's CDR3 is CASSILRDQPQHF. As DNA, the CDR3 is TGTGCCAGTAGTATATTGAGAGATCAGCCCCAGCATTTT.

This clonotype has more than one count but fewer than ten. The CDR3 is CASSEALLSFQGDTQYF. The CDR3 DNA reads as TGTGCCAGCAGTGAAGCGCTTCTGAGTTTTCAAGGGGATACGCAGTATTTT. The chain uses TRBV2 and TRBJ2-3; D is undetermined. The CDR3 is made up of 17 amino acids. The ends were cut back, 0 bases at V and 6 bases at J, with 19 bases in the middle. CDR1 SNHLY and CDR2 FYNNEI come from the germline V gene.

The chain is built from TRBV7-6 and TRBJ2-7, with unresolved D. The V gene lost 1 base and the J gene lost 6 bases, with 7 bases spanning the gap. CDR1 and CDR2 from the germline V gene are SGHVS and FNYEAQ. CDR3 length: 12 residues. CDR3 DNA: TGTGCCAGCAGCTTAGTCTTGGGCGAGCAGTACTTC. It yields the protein CASSLVLGEQYF.

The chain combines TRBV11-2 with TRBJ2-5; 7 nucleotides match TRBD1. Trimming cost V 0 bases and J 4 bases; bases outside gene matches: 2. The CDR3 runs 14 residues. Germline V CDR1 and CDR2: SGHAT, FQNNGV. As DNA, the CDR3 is TGTGCCAGCAGCTTAGACGCAGGGGGAGAGACCCAGTACTTC. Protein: CASSLDAGGETQYF. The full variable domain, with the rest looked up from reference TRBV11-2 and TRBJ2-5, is EAGVAQSPRYKIIEKRQSVAFWCNPISGHATLYWYQQILGQGPKLLIQFQNNGVVDDSQLPKDRFSAERLKGVDSTLKIQPAKLEDSAVYLCASSLDAGGETQYFGPGTRLLVL.

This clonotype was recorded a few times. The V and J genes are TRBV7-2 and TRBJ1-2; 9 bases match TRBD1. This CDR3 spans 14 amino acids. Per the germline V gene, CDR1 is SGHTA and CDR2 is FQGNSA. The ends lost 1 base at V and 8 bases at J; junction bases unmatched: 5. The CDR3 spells CASSLGGQGRGYTF. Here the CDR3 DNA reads TGTGCCAGCAGCTTAGGGGGACAGGGTCGGGGCTACACCTTC.

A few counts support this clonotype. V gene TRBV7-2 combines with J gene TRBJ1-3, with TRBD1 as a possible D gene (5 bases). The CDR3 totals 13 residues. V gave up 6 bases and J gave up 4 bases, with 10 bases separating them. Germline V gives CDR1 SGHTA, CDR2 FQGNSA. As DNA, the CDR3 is TGTGCCAGCAGAACAGGTCCCGGAAACACCATATATTTT. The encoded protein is CASRTGPGNTIYF. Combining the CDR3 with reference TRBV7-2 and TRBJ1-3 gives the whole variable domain GAGVSQSPSNKVTEKGKDVELRCDPISGHTALYWYRQSLGQGLEFLIYFQGNSAPDKSGLPSDRFSAERTGGSVSTLTIQRTQQEDSAVYLCASRTGPGNTIYFGEGSWLTVV.

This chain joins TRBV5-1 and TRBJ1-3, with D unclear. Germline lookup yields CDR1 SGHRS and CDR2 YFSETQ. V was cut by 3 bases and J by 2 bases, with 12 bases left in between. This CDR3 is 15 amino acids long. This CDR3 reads CASSWGDRPGNTIYF. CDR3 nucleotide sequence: TGCGCCAGCAGCTGGGGAGATCGGCCTGGAAACACCATATATTTT.

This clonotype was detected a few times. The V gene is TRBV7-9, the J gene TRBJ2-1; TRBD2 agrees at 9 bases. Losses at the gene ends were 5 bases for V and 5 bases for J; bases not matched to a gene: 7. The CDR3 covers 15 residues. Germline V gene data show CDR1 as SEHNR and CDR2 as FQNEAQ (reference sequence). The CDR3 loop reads CASSPAIAGDNEQFF. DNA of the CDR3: TGTGCCAGCAGCCCAGCTATAGCGGGAGACAATGAGCAGTTCTTC.

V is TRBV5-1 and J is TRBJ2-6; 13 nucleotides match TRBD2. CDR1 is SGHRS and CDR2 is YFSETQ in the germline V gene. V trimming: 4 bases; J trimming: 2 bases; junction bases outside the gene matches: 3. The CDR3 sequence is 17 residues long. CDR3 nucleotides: TGCGCCAGCAGCCGAGGACTAGCGGGAGCTGGGGCCAACGTCCTGACTTTC. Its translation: CASSRGLAGAGANVLTF. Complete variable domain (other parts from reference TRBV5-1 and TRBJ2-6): KAGVTQTPRYLIKTRGQQVTLSCSPISGHRSVSWYQQTPGQGLQFLFEYFSETQRNKGNFPGRFSGRQFSNSRSEMNVSTLELGDSALYLCASSRGLAGAGANVLTFGAGSRLTVL.

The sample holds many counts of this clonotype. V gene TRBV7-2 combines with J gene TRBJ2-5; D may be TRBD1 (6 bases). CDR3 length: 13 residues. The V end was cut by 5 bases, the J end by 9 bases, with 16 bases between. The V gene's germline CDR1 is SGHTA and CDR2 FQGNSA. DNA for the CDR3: TGTGCCAGCAGCCGCGACAGGAACTGGGCCCAGTACTTC. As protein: CASSRDRNWAQYF.

CDR3 sequence reads: CASSQREWSETQYF. For the CDR3, the DNA is TGTGCCAGCAGCCAGAGGGAGTGGTCAGAGACCCAGTACTTC. J is TRBJ2-5 and V is TRBV13; D possibly corresponds to TRBD2 (5 bases). The CDR3 has 14 amino acids. Per germline, CDR1 PRHDT and CDR2 FYEKMQ (reference sequence). Deletions cut 5 bases from V and 4 bases from J, with 14 bases between. Filled out from reference TRBV13 and TRBJ2-5, the complete variable domain reads AAGVIQSPRHLIKEKRETATLKCYPIPRHDTVYWYQQGPGQDPQFLISFYEKMQSDKGSIPDRFSAQQFSDYHSELNMSSLELGDSALYFCASSQREWSETQYFGPGTRLLVL.

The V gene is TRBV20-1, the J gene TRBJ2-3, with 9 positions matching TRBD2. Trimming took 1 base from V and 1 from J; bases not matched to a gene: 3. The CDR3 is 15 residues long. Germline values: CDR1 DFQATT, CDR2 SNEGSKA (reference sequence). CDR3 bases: TGCAGTGCTAGAGGGGTAGCGGGGGGCACAGATACGCAGTATTTT. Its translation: CSARGVAGGTDTQYF.

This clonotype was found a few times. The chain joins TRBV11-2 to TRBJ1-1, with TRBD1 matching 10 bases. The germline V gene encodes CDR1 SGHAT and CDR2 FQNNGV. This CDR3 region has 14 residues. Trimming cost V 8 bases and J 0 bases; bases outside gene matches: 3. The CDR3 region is CASGTGAMNTEAFF. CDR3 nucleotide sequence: TGTGCCAGCGGGACAGGGGCAATGAACACTGAAGCTTTCTTT.

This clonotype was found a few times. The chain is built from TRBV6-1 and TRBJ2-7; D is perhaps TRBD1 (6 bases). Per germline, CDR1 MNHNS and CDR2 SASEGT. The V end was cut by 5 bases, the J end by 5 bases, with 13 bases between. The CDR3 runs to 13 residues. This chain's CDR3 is CASSLRSGDEQYV. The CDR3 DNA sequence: TGTGCCAGCAGTCTCCGCTCAGGGGACGAGCAGTACGTC.

The DNA of the CDR3 is TGTGCCAGCAGTTTAGCTGGGGGAGTCCGTAATGAGCAGTTCTTC. Amino acid sequence: CASSLAGGVRNEQFF. The chain combines TRBV12-3 or TRBV12-4 with TRBJ2-1; the D call may be TRBD1 or TRBD2 (5 bases each). V was clipped by 0 bases and J by 7 bases, with 13 bases between them. The CDR3 has 15 amino acids.

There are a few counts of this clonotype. In DNA, the CDR3 is TGTGCCAGCAGCCCGGGACAGGGTGCCCACGAGCAGTACTTC. Protein: CASSPGQGAHEQYF. This chain uses TRBV6-5 with TRBJ2-7; TRBD1 aligns across 9 bases. Unmatched junction bases numbered 8, after V lost 6 bases and J lost 5 bases. The CDR3 runs to 14 residues. The germline gives CDR1 MNHEY, CDR2 SVGAGI.

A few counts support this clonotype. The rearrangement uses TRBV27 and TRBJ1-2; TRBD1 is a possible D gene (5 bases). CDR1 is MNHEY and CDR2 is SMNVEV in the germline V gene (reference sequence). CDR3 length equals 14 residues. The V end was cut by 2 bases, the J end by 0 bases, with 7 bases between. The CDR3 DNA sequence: TGTGCCAGCAGTTTAGGGGCGCCTAACTATGGCTACACCTTC. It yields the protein CASSLGAPNYGYTF.

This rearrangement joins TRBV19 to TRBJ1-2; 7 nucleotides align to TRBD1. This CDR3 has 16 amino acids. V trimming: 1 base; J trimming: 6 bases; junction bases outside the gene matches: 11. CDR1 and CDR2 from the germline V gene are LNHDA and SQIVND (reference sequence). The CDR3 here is CASSIGGTEYYHGYTF. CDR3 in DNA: TGTGCCAGTAGTATAGGGGGGACAGAGTATTACCATGGCTACACCTTC.

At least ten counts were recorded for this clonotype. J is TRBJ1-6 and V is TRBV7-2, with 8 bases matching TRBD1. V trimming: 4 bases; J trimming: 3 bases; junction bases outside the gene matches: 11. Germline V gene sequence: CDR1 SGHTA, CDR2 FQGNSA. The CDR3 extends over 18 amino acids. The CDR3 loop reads CASSSFSGGFNYNSPLHF. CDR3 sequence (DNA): TGTGCCAGCAGCTCCTTTTCAGGGGGCTTCAACTATAATTCACCCCTCCACTTT. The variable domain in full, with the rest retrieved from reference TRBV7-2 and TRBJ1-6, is GAGVSQSPSNKVTEKGKDVELRCDPISGHTALYWYRQSLGQGLEFLIYFQGNSAPDKSGLPSDRFSAERTGGSVSTLTIQRTQQEDSAVYLCASSSFSGGFNYNSPLHFGNGTRLTVT.

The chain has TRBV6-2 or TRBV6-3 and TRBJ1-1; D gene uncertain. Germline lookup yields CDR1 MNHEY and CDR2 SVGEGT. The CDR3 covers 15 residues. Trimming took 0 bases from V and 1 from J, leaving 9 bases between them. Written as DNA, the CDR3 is TGTGCCAGCAGTTACTCGATTTTTGAGAACACTGAAGCTTTCTTT. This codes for CASSYSIFENTEAFF.

In DNA, the CDR3 is TGTGCCAGCAGCTTAGCACGCGGGAGAAGGGGCGGGGAGCTGTTTTTT. It codes for CASSLARGRRGGELFF. V usage is TRBV7-8 and J usage is TRBJ2-2, with 7 positions matching TRBD2. The CDR3 sequence is 16 residues long. Trimming at V came to 0 bases and at J to 7 bases, leaving 8 bases not matched to a gene. The V gene's germline CDR1 is SGHVS and CDR2 FQNEAQ.

The CDR3 here is CASSRWTGDLQPQHF. For the CDR3, the DNA is TGTGCCAGCAGCCGGTGGACAGGGGATCTCCAGCCCCAGCATTTT. This sequence joins TRBV5-6 and TRBJ1-5; TRBD1 matches 9 bases. Germline assignment: CDR1 SGHDT and CDR2 YYEEEE. The CDR3 runs to 15 residues. The ends lost 4 bases at V and 7 bases at J; junction bases unmatched: 9.